A selection of T cell receptor beta chains follows, all from one sample in a study of blood T cell repertoires in COVID-19. Assay: immunoSEQ multiplex PCR; the TCRdb copy retains only in-frame clones and omits some. Counted here are under 250,000 clones, about four fifths occurring once; the ten biggest clones make up approximately 1.3%. The sequenced material came from PBMCs or T cells enriched from blood (not recorded which). The source of these receptors is a woman in her forties with acute COVID-19. CDR3s include the opening cysteine and the closing phenylalanine or tryptophan. Each record gives: V gene, J gene, clone size, D gene, CDR3 protein, CDR3 DNA. D genes are given only for firm matches. Where a row states a size, it is once, few, many or the class of an expanded clone; other rows omit it.

v_call: TRBV5-1; j_call: TRBJ2-1; clone_size: once; d_call: TRBD1; cdr3_aa: CASSLGQGADEQFF; cdr3_nt: TGCGCCAGCAGCTTGGGACAGGGGGCCGATGAGCAGTTCTTC
v_call: TRBV30; j_call: TRBJ1-2; clone_size: NA; d_call: NA; cdr3_aa: CAWRPGSTSGYTF; cdr3_nt: TGTGCCTGGAGGCCGGGGTCCACCTCGGGCTACACCTTC
v_call: TRBV28; j_call: TRBJ1-2; clone_size: NA; d_call: NA; cdr3_aa: CASRKANYGYTF; cdr3_nt: TGTGCCAGCAGAAAAGCCAACTATGGCTACACCTTC
v_call: TRBV5-6; j_call: TRBJ1-4; clone_size: NA; d_call: NA; cdr3_aa: CASSLVSGAVEKLFF; cdr3_nt: TGTGCCAGCAGCTTGGTGTCAGGGGCTGTTGAAAAACTGTTTTTT
v_call: TRBV27; j_call: TRBJ2-3; clone_size: NA; d_call: TRBD2; cdr3_aa: CASSSGLAGRADTQYF; cdr3_nt: TGTGCCAGCAGCTCTGGACTAGCGGGTAGAGCAGATACGCAGTATTTT
v_call: TRBV7-3; j_call: TRBJ2-2; clone_size: NA; d_call: TRBD2; cdr3_aa: CASSRSGRNTGELFF; cdr3_nt: TGTGCCAGCAGCCGCAGCGGGAGGAACACCGGGGAGCTGTTTTTT
v_call: TRBV5-4; j_call: TRBJ2-2; clone_size: NA; d_call: TRBD2; cdr3_aa: CASSPGTISGELFF; cdr3_nt: TGTGCCAGCAGCCCCGGGACTATCTCCGGGGAGCTGTTTTTT
v_call: TRBV5-1; j_call: TRBJ2-1; clone_size: NA; d_call: TRBD2; cdr3_aa: CASSFGGAQYNEQFF; cdr3_nt: TGCGCCAGCAGCTTCGGGGGGGCCCAATACAATGAGCAGTTCTTC
v_call: TRBV5-8; j_call: TRBJ2-1; clone_size: NA; d_call: NA; cdr3_aa: CASSQQGFGEQFF; cdr3_nt: TGTGCCAGCAGCCAACAGGGCTTCGGTGAGCAGTTCTTC
v_call: TRBV6-5; j_call: TRBJ1-5; clone_size: NA; d_call: NA; cdr3_aa: CASRTRQGNQPQHF; cdr3_nt: TGTGCCAGCAGAACTCGACAGGGCAATCAGCCCCAGCATTTT
v_call: TRBV30; j_call: TRBJ1-1; clone_size: once; d_call: NA; cdr3_aa: CAWNPRDRWGTEAFF; cdr3_nt: TGTGCCTGGAATCCCCGCGACAGGTGGGGCACTGAAGCTTTCTTT
v_call: TRBV9; j_call: TRBJ2-5; clone_size: NA; d_call: TRBD1; cdr3_aa: CASSGTGLGETQYF; cdr3_nt: TGTGCCAGCAGCGGGACAGGTTTAGGGGAGACCCAGTACTTC
v_call: TRBV4-2; j_call: TRBJ1-1; clone_size: NA; d_call: NA; cdr3_aa: CASSQRGYTSNTEAFF; cdr3_nt: TGTGCCAGCAGCCAAAGGGGATACACCTCGAACACTGAAGCTTTCTTT
v_call: TRBV7-2; j_call: TRBJ1-1; clone_size: NA; d_call: TRBD1; cdr3_aa: CASTLTGGGYNTEAFF; cdr3_nt: TGTGCCAGCACCCTAACAGGGGGCGGGTATAACACTGAAGCTTTCTTT
v_call: TRBV5-8; j_call: TRBJ1-2; clone_size: NA; d_call: NA; cdr3_aa: CASSFTGHSYGYTF; cdr3_nt: TGTGCCAGCAGCTTTACGGGACACTCCTATGGCTACACCTTC
v_call: TRBV14; j_call: TRBJ2-7; clone_size: NA; d_call: NA; cdr3_aa: CASRSRSSYEQYF; cdr3_nt: TGTGCCAGCAGGAGTCGGAGCTCCTACGAGCAGTACTTC
v_call: TRBV27; j_call: TRBJ1-5; clone_size: NA; d_call: NA; cdr3_aa: CASSPRGNRQVGNQPQHF; cdr3_nt: TGTGCCAGCAGTCCTCGAGGGAATAGACAGGTCGGCAATCAGCCCCAGCATTTT
v_call: TRBV4-1; j_call: TRBJ2-5; clone_size: NA; d_call: TRBD1; cdr3_aa: CASSLWTGALETQYF; cdr3_nt: TGCGCCAGCAGCCTCTGGACAGGGGCCCTAGAGACCCAGTACTTC
v_call: TRBV2; j_call: TRBJ2-1; clone_size: few; d_call: TRBD2; cdr3_aa: CASRGRDYRYNEQFF; cdr3_nt: TGTGCCAGCAGGGGCCGGGACTACCGTTACAATGAGCAGTTCTTC
v_call: TRBV28; j_call: TRBJ2-1; clone_size: NA; d_call: NA; cdr3_aa: CASRVGDGVRGEQFF; cdr3_nt: TGTGCCAGCAGGGTCGGAGATGGAGTTAGGGGTGAGCAGTTCTTC
v_call: TRBV27; j_call: TRBJ2-4; clone_size: NA; d_call: TRBD2; cdr3_aa: CASSLEGTIRNIQYF; cdr3_nt: TGTGCCAGCAGTTTAGAAGGGACTATTAGAAACATTCAGTACTTC
v_call: TRBV6-2/TRBV6-3; j_call: TRBJ2-1; clone_size: NA; d_call: NA; cdr3_aa: CASSYDSLSYNEQFF; cdr3_nt: TGTGCCAGCAGTTACGACTCTCTCTCCTACAATGAGCAGTTCTTC
v_call: TRBV9; j_call: TRBJ1-2; clone_size: once; d_call: NA; cdr3_aa: CASSVGQGLQANYGYTF; cdr3_nt: TGTGCCAGCAGCGTAGGGCAGGGGCTACAAGCTAACTATGGCTACACCTTC
v_call: TRBV27; j_call: TRBJ1-2; clone_size: NA; d_call: NA; cdr3_aa: CASSTRRANYGYTF; cdr3_nt: TGTGCCAGCAGCACACGCCGTGCAAACTATGGCTACACCTTC
v_call: TRBV9; j_call: TRBJ2-3; clone_size: NA; d_call: TRBD2; cdr3_aa: CASSVAGLAGEITSTDTQYF; cdr3_nt: TGTGCCAGCAGCGTAGCGGGACTAGCGGGGGAGATTACTAGCACAGATACGCAGTATTTT
v_call: TRBV28; j_call: TRBJ1-5; clone_size: NA; d_call: NA; cdr3_aa: CASTTGMSGQPQHF; cdr3_nt: TGTGCCAGCACAACCGGCATGAGCGGTCAGCCCCAGCATTTT
v_call: TRBV5-4; j_call: TRBJ2-7; clone_size: NA; d_call: NA; cdr3_aa: CASSPEGVTSYEQYF; cdr3_nt: TGTGCCAGCAGCCCCGAGGGGGTGACGTCCTACGAGCAGTACTTC
v_call: TRBV29-1; j_call: TRBJ2-5; clone_size: few; d_call: TRBD1; cdr3_aa: CSVYVGTGEQETQYF; cdr3_nt: TGCAGCGTCTACGTCGGGACAGGGGAACAAGAGACCCAGTACTTC
v_call: TRBV18; j_call: TRBJ2-7; clone_size: NA; d_call: NA; cdr3_aa: CASSPNPYIRAYEQYF; cdr3_nt: TGTGCCAGCTCACCTAACCCCTATATTCGGGCCTACGAGCAGTACTTC
v_call: TRBV4-2; j_call: TRBJ2-7; clone_size: NA; d_call: NA; cdr3_aa: CASSTKTAYEQYF; cdr3_nt: TGTGCCAGCAGTACGAAGACAGCCTACGAGCAGTACTTC
v_call: TRBV18; j_call: TRBJ2-3; clone_size: NA; d_call: TRBD1; cdr3_aa: CASSKGAQTDTQYF; cdr3_nt: TGTGCCAGCTCAAAGGGGGCGCAGACTGATACGCAGTATTTT
v_call: TRBV18; j_call: TRBJ2-1; clone_size: NA; d_call: NA; cdr3_aa: CASSPPVRENEQFF; cdr3_nt: TGTGCCAGCTCACCACCTGTCCGGGAGAATGAGCAGTTCTTC
v_call: TRBV7-9; j_call: TRBJ1-1; clone_size: NA; d_call: NA; cdr3_aa: CASSLKGVDFF; cdr3_nt: TGTGCCAGCAGCTTAAAGGGAGTCGATTTCTTT
v_call: TRBV7-3; j_call: TRBJ1-1; clone_size: NA; d_call: NA; cdr3_aa: CASSLYGGANTEAFF; cdr3_nt: TGTGCCAGCAGCTTATACGGTGGGGCGAACACTGAAGCTTTCTTT
v_call: TRBV16; j_call: TRBJ1-4; clone_size: NA; d_call: NA; cdr3_aa: CASARQYNEKLFF; cdr3_nt: TGTGCCAGCGCCCGACAGTATAATGAAAAACTGTTTTTT
v_call: TRBV9; j_call: TRBJ1-2; clone_size: NA; d_call: NA; cdr3_aa: CASTLIPDSDYGYTF; cdr3_nt: TGTGCCAGCACCCTCATCCCGGACAGCGACTATGGCTACACCTTC
v_call: TRBV3-1/TRBV3-2; j_call: TRBJ2-1; clone_size: few; d_call: TRBD2; cdr3_aa: CASSQEGAGGPNEQFF; cdr3_nt: TGTGCCAGCAGCCAAGAAGGAGCGGGAGGGCCTAATGAGCAGTTCTTC
v_call: TRBV18; j_call: TRBJ2-3; clone_size: NA; d_call: TRBD1; cdr3_aa: CASSPPVNRGFGDTQYF; cdr3_nt: TGTGCCAGCTCACCACCGGTGAACAGGGGCTTCGGGGATACGCAGTATTTT
v_call: TRBV19; j_call: TRBJ2-2; clone_size: NA; d_call: TRBD2; cdr3_aa: CASSMPGLAAFTGELFF; cdr3_nt: TGTGCCAGTAGTATGCCGGGACTAGCGGCGTTCACCGGGGAGCTGTTTTTT
v_call: TRBV30; j_call: TRBJ1-3; clone_size: few; d_call: NA; cdr3_aa: CAWSLGGASGNTIYF; cdr3_nt: TGTGCCTGGAGCCTCGGGGGGGCCTCTGGAAACACCATATATTTT
v_call: TRBV5-1; j_call: TRBJ1-1; clone_size: NA; d_call: TRBD1; cdr3_aa: CASSWGTVSSTEAFF; cdr3_nt: TGCGCCAGCAGCTGGGGGACAGTCTCCTCCACTGAAGCTTTCTTT
v_call: TRBV6-8; j_call: TRBJ2-5; clone_size: NA; d_call: NA; cdr3_aa: CASSYRGQETQYF; cdr3_nt: TGTGCCAGCAGTTACAGGGGGCAAGAGACCCAGTACTTC
v_call: TRBV2; j_call: TRBJ1-3; clone_size: few; d_call: NA; cdr3_aa: CASTLGGSTIYF; cdr3_nt: TGTGCCAGCACCTTGGGGGGAAGCACCATATATTTT
v_call: TRBV21-1; j_call: TRBJ2-2; clone_size: NA; d_call: NA; cdr3_aa: CASSKAREDSGGRRTGELFF; cdr3_nt: TGTGCCAGCAGCAAAGCGCGGGAGGATAGCGGGGGCCGGAGGACCGGGGAGCTGTTTTTT
v_call: TRBV28; j_call: TRBJ1-1; clone_size: NA; d_call: NA; cdr3_aa: CASSPLGNTEAFF; cdr3_nt: TGTGCCAGCAGTCCTCTCGGGAACACTGAAGCTTTCTTT
v_call: TRBV5-6; j_call: TRBJ2-7; clone_size: NA; d_call: NA; cdr3_aa: CASSLVGQAGYEQYF; cdr3_nt: TGTGCCAGCAGCTTGGTTGGGCAGGCGGGCTACGAGCAGTACTTC
v_call: TRBV7-3; j_call: TRBJ2-7; clone_size: NA; d_call: TRBD1; cdr3_aa: CASSSTQGASYEQYF; cdr3_nt: TGTGCCAGCAGCTCAACACAGGGGGCAAGCTACGAGCAGTACTTC
v_call: TRBV5-1; j_call: TRBJ2-3; clone_size: once; d_call: TRBD1; cdr3_aa: CASSRLGQGRGDTQYF; cdr3_nt: TGCGCCAGCAGCCGCCTGGGACAGGGAAGGGGAGATACGCAGTATTTT
v_call: TRBV6-1; j_call: TRBJ1-1; clone_size: NA; d_call: TRBD1; cdr3_aa: CASSEDRGDTEAFF; cdr3_nt: TGTGCCAGCAGTGAGGACAGGGGTGACACTGAAGCTTTCTTT
v_call: TRBV19; j_call: TRBJ1-6; clone_size: once; d_call: TRBD1; cdr3_aa: CAGSLGTGLNSPLHF; cdr3_nt: TGTGCCGGGTCCCTCGGGACAGGCCTAAATTCACCCCTCCACTTT
v_call: TRBV14; j_call: TRBJ1-6; clone_size: NA; d_call: TRBD1; cdr3_aa: CASSRSRGNSPLHF; cdr3_nt: TGTGCCAGCAGTCGATCCAGGGGGAATTCACCCCTCCACTTT
v_call: TRBV27; j_call: TRBJ1-4; clone_size: few; d_call: NA; cdr3_aa: CASSYGGTNEKLFF; cdr3_nt: TGTGCCAGCAGTTACGGGGGTACTAATGAAAAACTGTTTTTT
v_call: TRBV7-3; j_call: TRBJ2-3; clone_size: once; d_call: NA; cdr3_aa: CASSLGGAGTDTQYF; cdr3_nt: TGTGCCAGCAGCTTAGGGGGGGCTGGCACAGATACGCAGTATTTT
v_call: TRBV10-3; j_call: TRBJ1-2; clone_size: NA; d_call: NA; cdr3_aa: CAISEGGATGYGYTF; cdr3_nt: TGTGCCATCAGTGAAGGGGGGGCGACTGGCTATGGCTACACCTTC
v_call: TRBV4-3; j_call: TRBJ1-2; clone_size: few; d_call: NA; cdr3_aa: CASSQGVGEAYYGYTF; cdr3_nt: TGCGCCAGCAGCCAAGGGGTTGGAGAAGCTTACTATGGCTACACCTTC
v_call: TRBV6-6; j_call: TRBJ2-1; clone_size: NA; d_call: NA; cdr3_aa: CASTLPSEGEQFF; cdr3_nt: TGTGCCAGCACTCTACCATCTGAGGGTGAGCAGTTCTTC
v_call: TRBV14; j_call: TRBJ2-1; clone_size: NA; d_call: NA; cdr3_aa: CASSPSGIFHNEQFF; cdr3_nt: TGTGCCAGCAGCCCCAGCGGAATTTTCCACAATGAGCAGTTCTTC